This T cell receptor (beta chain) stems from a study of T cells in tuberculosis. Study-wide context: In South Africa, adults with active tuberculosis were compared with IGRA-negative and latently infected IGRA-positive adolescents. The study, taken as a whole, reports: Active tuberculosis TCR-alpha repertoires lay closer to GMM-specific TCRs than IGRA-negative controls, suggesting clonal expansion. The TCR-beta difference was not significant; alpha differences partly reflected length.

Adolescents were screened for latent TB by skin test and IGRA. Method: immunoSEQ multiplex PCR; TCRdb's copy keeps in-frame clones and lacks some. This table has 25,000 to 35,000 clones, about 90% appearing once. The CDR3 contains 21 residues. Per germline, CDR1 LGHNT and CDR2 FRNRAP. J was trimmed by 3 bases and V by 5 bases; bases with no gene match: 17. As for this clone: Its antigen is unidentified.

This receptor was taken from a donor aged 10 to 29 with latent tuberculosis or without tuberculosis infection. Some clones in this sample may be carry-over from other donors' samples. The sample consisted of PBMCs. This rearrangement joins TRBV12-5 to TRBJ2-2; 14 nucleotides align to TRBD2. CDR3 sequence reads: CASGLDLGRGLAGVDTGELFF. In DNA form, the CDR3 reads TGTGCTAGTGGTCTCGACCTTGGACGGGGACTAGCGGGGGTCGACACCGGGGAGCTGTTTTTT.